The 20 T cell receptor beta chains below were found in one sample sequenced in a study of T cell repertoires in cytomegalovirus infection. TCRdb reprocessed the reads via MiXCR and lists one record per CDR3 protein. The data hold more than 250,000 distinct CDR3 sequences, with roughly 13% observed a single time. Sequenced sample: PBMCs. Every receptor here comes from a human donor in good health (CMV status not recorded). Some clones in this sample may be carry-over from other donors' samples.

The chain carries TRBV4-1 and TRBJ1-2, with D perhaps TRBD1 (6 bases). The ends were cut back, 7 bases at V and 3 bases at J, with 18 bases in the middle. The CDR3 covers 15 residues. Germline V gives CDR1 MGHRA, CDR2 YSYEKL. This CDR3 is CASTFTGGRDYGYTF. The CDR3 DNA is TGCGCCAGCACCTTTACCGGGGGGCGCGACTATGGCTACACCTTC.

The genes are TRBV19 and TRBJ1-5; D is ambiguous. The CDR3 sequence is 14 residues long. CDR1 and CDR2 from the germline V gene are LNHDA and SQIVND (reference sequence). V shed 1 base and J shed 1 base, with 5 bases lying between them. Written as DNA, the CDR3 is TGTGCCAGTAGTATAGGGCTGAGCAATCAGCCCCAGCATTTT. Amino acid sequence: CASSIGLSNQPQHF.

This clonotype was seen many times. The chain carries TRBV7-9 and TRBJ1-2; D is undetermined. Trimming took 1 base from V and 3 from J, leaving 6 bases between them. The CDR3 covers 13 residues. From germline, CDR1 is SEHNR and CDR2 FQNEAQ (reference sequence). CDR3 residues: CASSLVSYYGYTF. The CDR3 nucleotides are TGTGCCAGCAGCTTAGTTTCTTACTATGGCTACACCTTC.

This clonotype was picked up many times. V gene TRBV7-9 combines with J gene TRBJ1-2; D might be TRBD1 (5 bases). The V and J ends lost 5 bases and 1 base respectively, with 11 bases between them. CDR3 length equals 14 residues. Germline loops: CDR1 SEHNR, CDR2 FQNEAQ (reference sequence). The CDR3 sequence is CASSPRQLNYGYTF. For the CDR3, the DNA is TGTGCCAGCAGCCCCCGACAGCTTAACTATGGCTACACCTTC.

This clonotype was detected many times. The chain couples TRBV5-8 to TRBJ1-1; D unclear. Between the trimmed V and J ends, which lost 1 base and 1 base, there was a span of 8 bases. Per the germline V gene, CDR1 is SGHTS and CDR2 is YDEGEE. CDR3 length: 14 amino acids. The CDR3 protein is CASSLQPGNTEAFF. For the CDR3, the DNA is TGTGCCAGCAGCTTGCAGCCCGGGAACACTGAAGCTTTCTTT.

The rearrangement uses TRBV6-5 and TRBJ2-7; 10 bases agree with TRBD2. The V and J ends lost 5 bases and 2 bases, in that order; junction bases with no gene match: 9. This CDR3 spans 16 amino acids. Germline CDR1 reads MNHEY; CDR2 reads SVGAGI. CDR3: CASSPSASGGAYEQYF. The CDR3 DNA reads as TGTGCCAGCAGTCCCTCTGCTAGCGGGGGCGCCTACGAGCAGTACTTC.

This clonotype was counted at least ten times. The chain couples TRBV7-2 to TRBJ1-6; D is possibly TRBD1 (5 bases). Germline CDR1 is SGHTA and CDR2 is FQGNSA. The CDR3 runs 13 residues. The germline V and J ends were trimmed by 5 bases and 6 bases, with 8 bases remaining between them. As DNA, the CDR3 is TGTGCCAGCAGCCGCGACAGTAATTCACCCCTCCACTTT. Residues: CASSRDSNSPLHF.

There are many counts of this clonotype. The chain uses TRBV29-1 and TRBJ2-4; perhaps TRBD2 as D (6 bases). Germline V CDR1 and CDR2: SQVTM, ANQGSEA. Trimming took 1 base from V and 1 from J, leaving 14 bases between them. The CDR3 covers 16 residues. Here the CDR3 reads CSVEARGRKAKNIQYF. CDR3 DNA: TGCAGCGTTGAAGCTCGGGGGAGGAAGGCCAAAAACATTCAGTACTTC.

This clonotype appeared a few times. The rearrangement uses TRBV29-1 and TRBJ2-7, with D perhaps being TRBD1 or TRBD2 (7 bases each). CDR1 and CDR2 (germline): SQVTM, ANQGSEA. CDR3 length: 13 amino acids. Trimming pared 1 base from V and 5 bases from J, leaving 12 bases between. The CDR3: CSVEATGRDEQYF. CDR3 nucleotide sequence: TGCAGCGTTGAAGCGACAGGGAGGGACGAGCAGTACTTC.

There are many counts of this clonotype. The J gene is TRBJ2-7, the V gene TRBV10-3, with D perhaps TRBD2 (5 bases). In germline, CDR1 is ENHRY, CDR2 SYGVKD. The ends were cut back, 0 bases at V and 3 bases at J, with 12 bases in the middle. CDR3 size: 15 residues. As DNA, the CDR3 is TGTGCCATCAGTGAGTCGAGCCGGGAAGGCTACGAGCAGTACTTC. This encodes CAISESSREGYEQYF.

This clonotype was seen many times. The chain recombines TRBV6-1 with TRBJ1-4, with D possibly matching TRBD1 (6 bases). V was clipped by 3 bases and J by 0 bases, with 20 bases between them. From germline, CDR1 is MNHNS and CDR2 SASEGT. The length of the CDR3 is 19 residues. The CDR3 here is CASSDRGPIRHTTNEKLFF. The CDR3 bases are TGTGCCAGCAGTGACAGGGGCCCGATCAGACATACAACTAATGAAAAACTGTTTTTT.

This clonotype was observed at least ten times. The V and J genes are TRBV28 and TRBJ1-2; TRBD1 might be the D (6 bases). In germline, CDR1 is MDHEN, CDR2 SYDVKM. Trimming stripped 6 bases from V and 6 bases from J, with 20 bases between. The CDR3 runs 15 residues. As DNA, the CDR3 is TGTGCCAGCAGGATCCCCCTTGACAGGAGGGATGGCTACACCTTC. Its protein product is CASRIPLDRRDGYTF.

In this sample, this clonotype turned up many times. The chain recombines TRBV4-1 with TRBJ1-5; D is unclear. Germline values: CDR1 MGHRA, CDR2 YSYEKL. The V and J ends lost 0 bases and 1 base respectively, with 7 bases between them. The CDR3 is made up of 15 amino acids. CDR3 coding DNA: TGCGCCAGCAGCCAAGAAGTGAGAAGCAATCAGCCCCAGCATTTT. This codes for CASSQEVRSNQPQHF.

The chain combines TRBV2 with TRBJ2-4; 11 bases align to TRBD2. Germline V gene data show CDR1 as SNHLY and CDR2 as FYNNEI. The CDR3 covers 14 residues. The J segment lost 4 bases and the V segment lost 8 bases, leaving 4 bases of the junction unmatched. This CDR3 is CASQLAGAKNIQYF. The CDR3 DNA is TGTGCCAGCCAACTAGCGGGGGCTAAAAACATTCAGTACTTC.

The V call is TRBV28, the J call TRBJ1-5; D may be TRBD1 (5 bases). Germline-derived CDR1 and CDR2 are MDHEN and SYDVKM. Trimming shortened V by 1 base and J by 6 bases, and 13 bases separated the two germline ends. The CDR3 sequence is 15 residues long. CDR3 residues: CASSLSLQGPQPQHF. The CDR3 DNA sequence: TGTGCCAGCAGTTTATCTCTCCAGGGTCCTCAGCCCCAGCATTTT.

This clonotype has only a few counts. The rearrangement joins TRBV29-1 to TRBJ2-3; 9 nucleotides match TRBD2. The CDR3 is made up of 15 amino acids. Germline loops: CDR1 SQVTM, CDR2 ANQGSEA. The ends lost 7 bases at V and 4 bases at J; junction bases unmatched: 12. CDR3 residues: CSATEIAGVADTQYF. The DNA of the CDR3 is TGCAGCGCCACCGAAATAGCGGGAGTAGCAGATACGCAGTATTTT.

V usage is TRBV20-1 and J usage is TRBJ2-7; 11 nucleotides agree with TRBD1. The CDR3 runs to 14 residues. Germline loops: CDR1 DFQATT, CDR2 SNEGSKA (reference sequence). V lost 1 base to trimming and J lost 2 bases; unmatched junction nucleotides: 1. The CDR3 bases are TGCAGTGCTAGAGTGGGACAGGGGGCCTACGAGCAGTACTTC. Its translation: CSARVGQGAYEQYF.

This clonotype was seen a handful of times. This chain links TRBV2 with TRBJ2-1; TRBD2 matches 10 bases. With 7 bases clipped from V and 6 bases from J, the junction kept 6 bases outside the gene matches. Germline V gene lookup returns CDR1 SNHLY and CDR2 FYNNEI. The CDR3 has 14 amino acids. CDR3: CASTSGSWGNEQFF. For the CDR3, the DNA is TGTGCCAGCACTAGCGGGAGCTGGGGCAATGAGCAGTTCTTC. Using reference TRBV2 and TRBJ2-1 for the parts outside the CDR3, the full variable domain is EPEVTQTPSHQVTQMGQEVILRCVPISNHLYFYWYRQILGQKVEFLVSFYNNEISEKSEIFDDQFSVERPDGSNFTLKIRSTKLEDSAMYFCASTSGSWGNEQFFGPGTRLTVL.

The gene calls are TRBV18 and TRBJ2-7; perhaps TRBD2 as D (6 bases). V gave up 2 bases and J gave up 2 bases, with 13 bases separating them. The CDR3 runs to 15 residues. Germline V CDR1 and CDR2: KGHSH, LQKENI. CDR3 amino acids: CASSPGGRQTYEQYF. DNA of the CDR3: TGTGCCAGCTCACCAGGGGGGAGACAGACCTACGAGCAGTACTTC.

This clonotype was seen many times. The chain carries TRBV7-2 and TRBJ1-2; 9 nucleotides match TRBD1. The CDR3 contains 14 residues. Germline-derived CDR1 and CDR2 are SGHTA and FQGNSA. V shed 6 bases and J 2 bases; nucleotides not matched to a gene: 4. CDR3 coding DNA: TGTGCCAGCAGACCCGGGACAGGGAACTATGGCTACACCTTC. It translates to CASRPGTGNYGYTF.